This TCR beta chain was captured by sequencing in a study of post-analysis software for immune sequencing data. The wider study: Multiple sclerosis in the patients followed relapsing-remitting, secondary progressive and progressive-relapsing courses. General study points: Five or six TRBV segments, TRBV5-6, TRBV5-1 and TRBV20-1 among them, were found more frequent in patients than controls. Versus controls, multiple sclerosis patients showed significantly lower diversity (normalized Chao1).

Tagging with unique molecular identifiers was a feature of the TCR beta cDNA libraries. Once roughly 1 to 10 million T cells were used, roughly 0.5 million cDNA molecules resulted. TCRdb itself ran the PCR reads through MiXCR, one entry per CDR3 protein. This repertoire shows some 450,000 distinct CDR3 sequences, 45% found once; its top ten account for 12%. In germline, CDR1 is DFQATT, CDR2 SNEGSKA (reference sequence). V lost 3 bases to trimming and J lost 6 bases, with 18 bases between them. The length of the CDR3 is 14 residues. Note on this clonotype: Its antigen is still unknown.

The TCR originated in a girl between 5 and 17 years old with multiple sclerosis. The material sequenced was blood. The V call is TRBV20-1, the J call TRBJ2-7; D gene ambiguous. CDR3 sequence (DNA): TGCAGTGCTAGCCCCACTTCCATTCTAGGCGAGCAGTACTTC. Translated, it gives CSASPTSILGEQYF.